Listed below are T cell receptor beta chains from one sample, sequenced in a study of cytotoxic CD8 clonotypes in ibrutinib-treated CLL. Assay: immunoSEQ multiplex PCR; the TCRdb copy retains only in-frame clones and omits some. The sample has around 140,000 clones; over 75% are singletons. Sample: PBMCs, taken after 24 months of ibrutinib treatment. The receptor set was obtained from a human donor with chronic lymphocytic leukemia. The CDR3 runs from the conserved cysteine through the conserved F or W. A D gene is named only where the DNA matches it firmly. Clone size is given for some rows only: seen once, a few or many times, or a class if the clone is expanded.

TRBV7-6	TRBJ1-3	18	TRBD1	-	CASSLAPPTGGSGNTIYF	TGTGCCAGCAGCTTAGCGCCGCCTACAGGGGGCTCTGGAAACACCATATATTTT
TRBV28	TRBJ2-1	11	-	-	CASSPRNGQFF	TGTGCCAGCAGTCCCCGTAATGGGCAGTTCTTC
TRBV7-2	TRBJ2-7	14	-	-	CASSLWRGNYEQYF	TGTGCCAGCAGCTTATGGCGGGGTAACTACGAGCAGTACTTC
TRBV7-6	TRBJ2-7	13	-	-	CASSSHGSNEQYF	TGTGCCAGCAGCTCTCACGGGAGTAACGAGCAGTACTTC
TRBV2	TRBJ2-3	16	TRBD2	-	CASRRLAGGTTDTQYF	TGTGCCAGCAGGAGACTAGCGGGGGGTACAACAGATACGCAGTATTTT
TRBV4-1	TRBJ2-2	16	TRBD2	-	CASSQASGSYTGELFF	TGCGCCAGCAGCCAAGCTAGCGGGAGTTACACCGGGGAGCTGTTTTTT
TRBV7-9	TRBJ1-3	18	-	-	CASSYGGTASKSGNTIYF	TGTGCCAGCAGTTATGGGGGGACGGCCAGTAAATCGGGAAACACCATATATTTT
TRBV4-2	TRBJ2-7	13	-	-	CASSQSENYEQYF	TGTGCCAGCAGCCAATCGGAGAACTACGAGCAGTACTTC
TRBV5-4	TRBJ2-3	15	TRBD1	-	CASSLAGTGIDTQYF	TGTGCCAGCAGCTTGGCCGGGACAGGGATAGATACGCAGTATTTT
TRBV7-2	TRBJ2-7	13	-	-	CASRESGQYEQYF	TGTGCCAGCAGGGAAAGCGGGCAGTACGAGCAGTACTTC
TRBV10-3	TRBJ1-4	16	TRBD1	-	CAISVYPGQVNEKLFF	TGTGCCATCAGTGTTTATCCGGGACAGGTTAATGAAAAACTGTTTTTT
TRBV28	TRBJ1-3	14	TRBD1	-	CASSTGSSGNTIYF	TGTGCCAGCTCGACAGGGAGCTCTGGAAACACCATATATTTT
TRBV28	TRBJ2-6	16	TRBD1	-	CASSLYRGIEANVLTF	TGTGCCAGCAGTTTGTACAGGGGAATCGAGGCCAACGTCCTGACTTTC
TRBV7-2	TRBJ1-5	15	-	-	CASSLGGAINQPQHF	TGTGCCAGCAGCTTAGGGGGGGCTATCAATCAGCCCCAGCATTTT
TRBV2	TRBJ2-7	10	-	once	CASRYYEQYF	TGTGCCAGCAGGTATTACGAGCAGTACTTC
TRBV5-1	TRBJ1-1	14	-	-	CASSLDPGNTEAFF	TGCGCCAGCAGCTTGGACCCGGGGAACACTGAAGCTTTCTTT
TRBV19	TRBJ1-5	15	-	once	CASSPGGWGDQPQHF	TGTGCCAGTAGTCCCGGCGGGTGGGGGGATCAGCCCCAGCATTTT
TRBV29-1	TRBJ2-7	14	-	-	CSVGTPGPNYEQYF	TGCAGCGTAGGTACTCCGGGACCTAACTACGAGCAGTACTTC
TRBV13	TRBJ1-5	17	TRBD1	-	CAITQGGNCTGNQPQHF	TGTGCCATCACTCAGGGGGGGAACTGCACCGGCAATCAGCCCCAGCATTTT
TRBV5-6	TRBJ2-1	15	TRBD2	-	CASSVLAGYYNEQFF	TGTGCCAGCAGCGTACTAGCGGGGTACTACAATGAGCAGTTCTTC
TRBV7-2	TRBJ2-7	13	-	-	CASSLALSYEQYF	TGTGCCAGCAGCTTAGCCCTCTCCTACGAGCAGTACTTC
TRBV28	TRBJ2-1	15	-	few	CASSRGIHVYNEQFF	TGTGCCAGCAGCCGAGGGATCCACGTTTACAATGAGCAGTTCTTC
TRBV18	TRBJ1-3	14	-	few	CASSPSSGRNTIYF	TGTGCCAGCTCACCATCGTCAGGTCGGAACACCATATATTTT
TRBV19	TRBJ1-5	14	-	-	CASSLRSSNQPQHF	TGTGCCAGTAGTTTGCGGTCTAGCAATCAGCCCCAGCATTTT
TRBV4-1	TRBJ1-3	17	-	-	CASSQENSGVKGNTIYF	TGCGCCAGCAGCCAAGAAAACTCAGGGGTGAAGGGAAACACCATATATTTT
TRBV4-3	TRBJ2-3	15	-	-	CASSRGFSLTDTQYF	TGCGCCAGCAGCCGGGGGTTCTCCCTCACAGATACGCAGTATTTT
TRBV19	TRBJ1-4	15	TRBD1	-	CASSTGQGYTMQLFF	TGTGCCAGTAGTACAGGACAGGGATATACAATGCAACTGTTTTTT
TRBV4-2	TRBJ2-5	17	TRBD2	-	CASSQGVGGGIQETQYF	TGTGCCAGCAGCCAAGGTGTTGGGGGGGGGATCCAAGAGACCCAGTACTTC
TRBV7-2	TRBJ1-3	15	-	-	CASSSLGGFGNTIYF	TGTGCCAGCAGCTCTCTCGGGGGCTTTGGAAACACCATATATTTT
TRBV7-2	TRBJ2-7	19	TRBD2	-	CASSSSLAGVLIRSYEQYF	TGTGCCAGCAGCTCTAGTCTAGCGGGAGTTTTAATACGGTCCTACGAGCAGTACTTC
TRBV30	TRBJ1-2	16	-	-	CAWMGNPPLANYGYTF	TGTGCCTGGATGGGCAATCCACCCCTAGCTAACTATGGCTACACCTTC
TRBV5-5	TRBJ2-7	17	TRBD2	-	CASSPGLAGFPLREQYF	TGTGCCAGCAGCCCCGGACTAGCGGGATTCCCTCTGCGCGAGCAGTACTTC
TRBV28	TRBJ1-3	15	-	-	CASSFRLRTGNTIYF	TGTGCCAGCAGTTTCAGGCTTCGGACTGGAAACACCATATATTTT
TRBV9	TRBJ1-5	15	-	-	CASSEGGGRNQPQHF	TGTGCCAGCAGCGAGGGGGGTGGGCGAAATCAGCCCCAGCATTTT
TRBV5-1	TRBJ2-5	14	-	-	CASSLGEMKETQYF	TGCGCCAGCAGCCTGGGAGAAATGAAAGAGACCCAGTACTTC
TRBV19	TRBJ1-5	15	-	-	CASSIVRGSNQPQHF	TGTGCCAGTAGTATCGTTAGGGGCAGCAATCAGCCCCAGCATTTT
TRBV9	TRBJ1-6	15	TRBD1	few	CASSALGTGRSPLHF	TGTGCCAGCAGCGCACTAGGGACAGGAAGATCACCCCTCCACTTT
TRBV28	TRBJ2-7	13	-	-	CASTPTVLYEQYF	TGTGCCAGCACTCCTACTGTGTTGTACGAGCAGTACTTC
TRBV27	TRBJ1-2	14	-	-	CASSLSRQHYGYTF	TGTGCCAGCAGTTTATCCCGACAGCATTATGGCTACACCTTC